These T cell receptor beta chains were read from a single sample in a study of blood T cell repertoires in COVID-19. TCRdb keeps only in-frame clones here, not all; method: immunoSEQ multiplex PCR. The sample yields about 100,000 clones, 85% to 90% seen once. The specimen sequenced was peripheral blood. The source of these receptors is a human donor in a cohort sampled during active COVID-19. Both conserved end residues are part of each CDR3. The order of the fields is J gene, V gene, D gene, clone size, CDR3 DNA, CDR3 protein. The D gene is left open where the match is weak. The size entry is marked missing in some rows and otherwise reads once, few, many or a size class.

TRBJ1-1 | TRBV9 | . | . | TGTGCCAGCAGCCTAATTAGGGGTGAAGCTTTCTTT | CASSLIRGEAFF
TRBJ2-3 | TRBV6-2/TRBV6-3 | TRBD2 | . | TGTGCCAGCAGTATCGGACTAGCAGATACGCAGTATTTT | CASSIGLADTQYF
TRBJ1-1 | TRBV5-4 | . | . | TGTGCCAGCAGCCAGGACCTGATGGGGAGCACTGAAGCTTTCTTT | CASSQDLMGSTEAFF
TRBJ1-6 | TRBV27 | TRBD1 | . | TGTGCCAGCACCAGGGGGGAGGTCAGTTCACCCCTCCACTTT | CASTRGEVSSPLHF
TRBJ2-5 | TRBV19 | . | . | TGTGCCAGTAGTGCAACGACAGGAGAGACCCAGTACTTC | CASSATTGETQYF
TRBJ2-1 | TRBV6-6 | TRBD2 | once | TGTGCCAGCAGTTACGGGACAGCGGGAGGAGTGGATGAGCAGTTCTTC | CASSYGTAGGVDEQFF
TRBJ2-5 | TRBV2 | TRBD2 | . | TGTGCCAGCAGTTCACTAGCGGGAGGCACGGAGACCCAGTACTTC | CASSSLAGGTETQYF
TRBJ1-4 | TRBV28 | . | . | TGTGCCAGCAGTTTAGGGTCGCAGGGATACGAAAAACTGTTTTTT | CASSLGSQGYEKLFF
TRBJ2-7 | TRBV20-1 | TRBD2 | . | TGCAGTGCTTCCCCGGGAGGGGAGCAGTACTTC | CSASPGGEQYF
TRBJ2-7 | TRBV6-2/TRBV6-3 | TRBD1 | . | TGTGCCAGCAGTGGACAGGGTTCGGGGTCCTACGAGCAGTACTTC | CASSGQGSGSYEQYF
TRBJ1-3 | TRBV21-1 | . | . | TGTGCCAGCAGCAAAGCGCAGTCGCGGCGCTCTGGAAACACCATATATTTT | CASSKAQSRRSGNTIYF
TRBJ1-6 | TRBV27 | TRBD1 | . | TGTGCCAGCGGAGGGACAGGGGGGTCACCCCTCCACTTT | CASGGTGGSPLHF
TRBJ2-7 | TRBV15 | . | . | TGTGCCACCAGCAGTATAAAGCATACGGAGCAGTACTTC | CATSSIKHTEQYF
TRBJ1-5 | TRBV5-6 | . | . | TGTGCCAGCAGCTTGGGGGGGCCAGTGGGCAATCAGCCCCAGCATTTT | CASSLGGPVGNQPQHF
TRBJ2-5 | TRBV7-9 | TRBD1 | . | TGTGCCAGCAGCCCCAGGGGGCGCGGTGAGACCCAGTACTTC | CASSPRGRGETQYF
TRBJ1-1 | TRBV3-1/TRBV3-2 | TRBD1 | . | TGTGCCAGCAGCCACGGGACAGGGGAAGCTTTCTTT | CASSHGTGEAFF
TRBJ2-7 | TRBV3-1/TRBV3-2 | . | . | TGTGCCAGCAGCCAATTGGACTCCCCGTACCAGCAGTACTTC | CASSQLDSPYQQYF
TRBJ2-3 | TRBV5-4 | TRBD2 | . | TGTGCCAGCACCCCGGCGGCTAGCGGGTCCACAGATACGCAGTATTTT | CASTPAASGSTDTQYF
TRBJ2-3 | TRBV7-2 | . | . | TGTGCCAGCAGCTTCAGAGATACGCAGTATTTT | CASSFRDTQYF
TRBJ1-2 | TRBV12-3/TRBV12-4 | . | . | TGTGCCAGCAGTTTAAAGGGAGAGGGCTACACCTTC | CASSLKGEGYTF
TRBJ1-5 | TRBV12-3/TRBV12-4 | . | once | TGTGCCAGCAGTTTGAGTATTCAGCCCCAGCATTTT | CASSLSIQPQHF
TRBJ2-5 | TRBV27 | TRBD2 | . | TGTGCCAGCAGTTCGTGGGGACTAGCGGGGGAAGAGACCCAGTACTTC | CASSSWGLAGEETQYF
TRBJ2-7 | TRBV15 | TRBD2 | . | TGTGCCACCAGCAGGGGAGGGACTAGCGGCACCTACGAGCAGTACTTC | CATSRGGTSGTYEQYF
TRBJ2-7 | TRBV27 | TRBD1 | . | TGTGTAAGTAGTAAGGGGGCGCTCCTCGAGCAGTACTTC | CVSSKGALLEQYF
TRBJ1-4 | TRBV5-6 | . | . | TGTGCCAGCAGCCATGGGGGCCTGACAAATGAAAAACTGTTTTTT | CASSHGGLTNEKLFF
TRBJ2-7 | TRBV3-1/TRBV3-2 | . | . | TGTGCCAGCAGCCACTCTACCGAGCAGTACTTC | CASSHSTEQYF
TRBJ2-1 | TRBV11-2 | TRBD1 | . | TGTGCCAGCAGCCCACTACAGGGGGCGGGTAATGAGCAGTTCTTC | CASSPLQGAGNEQFF
TRBJ2-5 | TRBV11-2 | TRBD1 | once | TGTGCCAGCAGCTCCCCTGGGACAGACCCGTGGGAGACCCAGTACTTC | CASSSPGTDPWETQYF
TRBJ2-1 | TRBV9 | TRBD1 | . | TGTGCCAGCAGCGCCACTATGGACAGGGTGATTATCTACAATGAGCAGTTCTTC | CASSATMDRVIIYNEQFF
TRBJ1-4 | TRBV10-2 | . | . | TGCGCCAGCAGTGAGCTCGAGGTAGGAGGTGAAAAACTGTTTTTT | CASSELEVGGEKLFF
TRBJ2-7 | TRBV4-3 | . | . | TGCGCCAGCAGTCTTAGCTGCGAGCAGTACTTC | CASSLSCEQYF
TRBJ2-3 | TRBV7-2 | TRBD2 | . | TGTGCCAGCAGCTTACGAAGCGGGAGGGCCGGGGATACGCAGTATTTT | CASSLRSGRAGDTQYF
TRBJ2-5 | TRBV5-1 | . | . | TGCGCCAGCAGGATGCCGGGGTCTGGGGAGACCCAGTACTTC | CASRMPGSGETQYF
TRBJ1-1 | TRBV15 | . | once | TGTGCTGCACAGATGAACACTGAAGCTTTCTTT | CAAQMNTEAFF
TRBJ2-1 | TRBV28 | . | once | TGTGCCAGCAGTACTGGGGCCCTAGAAGCGCAGTTCTTC | CASSTGALEAQFF
TRBJ2-5 | TRBV1 | . | . | TGCACCAGGTCATTTACCGGGACTACCCAAGAGACCCAGTACTTC | CTRSFTGTTQETQYF
TRBJ2-1 | TRBV3-1/TRBV3-2 | TRBD2 | . | TGTGCCAGCAGCCAAGTTGGAATAGCGGGATACAATGAGCAGTTCTTC | CASSQVGIAGYNEQFF
TRBJ1-6 | TRBV6-2/TRBV6-3 | . | . | TGTGCCAGCAGTTACGGGCCGGTTTCACCCCTCCACTTT | CASSYGPVSPLHF
TRBJ2-1 | TRBV28 | TRBD2 | . | TGTGCCAGCAGTTTGGCGGGAGGGGGGTCCTACAATGAGCAGTTCTTC | CASSLAGGGSYNEQFF
TRBJ1-1 | TRBV19 | . | . | TGTGCCAGTAGTATAGGTCAAGGGGCCACTGAAGCTTTCTTT | CASSIGQGATEAFF
TRBJ2-1 | TRBV28 | TRBD2 | . | TGTGCCAGCAGTCGACGGACTAGCGGTATCAATGAGCAGTTCTTC | CASSRRTSGINEQFF
TRBJ2-6 | TRBV9 | . | . | TGTGCCAGCAGCGAACAGACCTCTGGGGCCAACGTCCTGACTTTC | CASSEQTSGANVLTF
TRBJ2-2 | TRBV2 | TRBD2 | . | TGTGCCAGCAGGGGACTAGCGAACACCGGGGAGCTGTTTTTT | CASRGLANTGELFF
TRBJ2-7 | TRBV14 | . | . | TGTGCCAGCAGACCACAGGAGACCTACGAGCAGTACTTC | CASRPQETYEQYF
TRBJ2-3 | TRBV7-8 | TRBD2 | . | TGTGCCAGCAGCTCCAGACCCCGACTAGCGGGGGGGGATACGCAGTATTTT | CASSSRPRLAGGDTQYF
TRBJ2-1 | TRBV4-1 | TRBD2 | . | TGCGCCAGCAGCCAATTTCGATCGGTCCCCTCTGCTAGTGGCGGGAGGGCATATGAGCAGTTCTTC | CASSQFRSVPSASGGRAYEQFF
TRBJ2-2 | TRBV18 | . | . | TGTGCCAGCTCACCAACCCAACAACAGGACACCGGGGAGCTGTTTTTT | CASSPTQQQDTGELFF
TRBJ1-6 | TRBV9 | TRBD1 | once | TGTGCCAGCAGCGTTGGGGGAGACAGGGAAGGCTCACCCCTCCACTTT | CASSVGGDREGSPLHF
TRBJ1-1 | TRBV29-1 | . | . | TGCAGCGCCTACGCCCAAATGAACACTGAAGCTTTCTTT | CSAYAQMNTEAFF
TRBJ2-1 | TRBV18 | . | . | TGTGCCAGCTCACCAGAGGAAGGCGAGCAGTTCTTC | CASSPEEGEQFF
TRBJ1-2 | TRBV12-3/TRBV12-4 | . | . | TGTGCCAGCAGCCTAGACGGCTACTATGGCTACACCTTC | CASSLDGYYGYTF
TRBJ2-7 | TRBV10-3 | . | once | TGTGCCATCAGTGGCCCCGGGACTGGGACCTACGAGCAGTACTTC | CAISGPGTGTYEQYF
TRBJ2-7 | TRBV30 | . | . | TGTGCCTGGAGCGGGCGGGGTCAGGGCCACGAGCAGTACTTC | CAWSGRGQGHEQYF